This T cell receptor beta chain was sequenced for a study of monozygotic twins with inflammatory bowel disease (dated by TCRdb to 2018 to 2020). Background for the entire study: The complete study included 28 monozygotic twin pairs: 19 IBD-discordant Danish pairs and nine German pairs, of which four were IBD-concordant and five were IBD-discordant. The search for disease-associated traits relied mainly on comparing IBD patients with their genetically identical healthy co-twins within discordant pairs. Each individual had, on average, about 151 000 unique TCRalpha sequences and 181 000 unique TCRbeta sequences available for analysis. Overall study results and their limits: Because patients received different immunosuppressive treatments, the repertoires may have picked up extra background noise and variability between individuals. Distinction between different T cell subtypes could not be achieved in the analysis. No difference in repertoire similarity was observed between concordant and discordant twins, possibly owing to limited statistical power. Measured by the inverse Simpson index, TCRbeta repertoire diversity was lower in IBD patients than in their healthy co-twins. The results gave no support for a single strong signal or clonotype linked to IBD. Compared with healthy twins, IBD patients shared fewer clonotypes with other individuals, and the difference was most pronounced in patients with signs of disease activity.

An approximately 2.5 ml peripheral blood sample was drawn into PAXgene tubes per donor and stored at -80°C. Without T cell sorting, total RNA was isolated from whole blood using the PAXgene blood miRNA kit on an automated QIAcube. Peripheral blood from monozygotic twin pairs who were concordant or discordant for inflammatory bowel disease underwent deep TCRalpha and TCRbeta repertoire profiling using unique molecular barcoding. Smoking habits were recorded for all twin pairs, and individuals were classified as current, former or never smokers. Based on the germline V gene, the CDR1 and CDR2 sequences are LGHNA and YNFKEQ. The CDR3 spans 14 residues, from the cysteine through the phenylalanine. The record lacks a DNA sequence. Details on this clonotype: What antigen it recognizes has not been identified.

Receptors were amplified or captured by 5' RACE. Each TCR library was prepared from about 3,400 ng of total RNA. For each sample, cDNA synthesis was carried out in eight separate reactions using SMARTScribe reverse transcriptase. Unique molecular identifiers containing a 6-nucleotide sample barcode were introduced through template switching during cDNA synthesis. TCRalpha and TCRbeta cDNA was amplified by two nested PCRs of approximately 17 and 9 cycles, with bead purification after each PCR. Before amplification, the cDNA was treated with uracil DNA-glycosylase and purified using the QIAquick PCR purification kit. In the second PCR, Illumina TruSeq-compatible adapters and sample-specific barcodes were added. TapeStation and Qubit were used to check library quality and concentration, and approximately 5 ng of each library went into the pool. The pooled libraries were sequenced with 2 x 100 bp reads and custom sequencing primers on an Illumina HiSeq2500 single-index Rapid Run. The source study handled its data this way. UMI-based consensus assembly with MiGEC version 1.2.6 was used to correct PCR and sequencing errors. V(D)J alignment, clonotype assembly and CDR3 extraction were performed with MiXCR version 2.1.1. Gene usage, clonotype sharing and MAIT/NKT TCR abundance were normalised by analysing the top 1000, 10 000 and 20 000 clonotypes per sample. After downsampling to 27 000 UMIs, diversity was calculated as the inverse Simpson index using the vegan R package. Statistical testing used paired Mann-Whitney U tests on the discordant twin pairs and applied Benjamini-Hochberg correction for multiple testing. After TCRdb reprocessed the reads, each CDR3 protein sequence was kept as one row, without DNA. The V and J calls follow TCRdb's processing rather than the paper's. The sample table records approximately 120,000 distinct CDR3 sequences. The leading ten clones occupy roughly 12% of the sample.

This TCR derives from a human donor with ulcerative colitis or Crohn's disease, or a healthy co-twin of an affected twin (not recorded which). Input material: blood. Recombination connected TRBV4-2 to TRBJ1-2. This receptor carries the CDR3 CASSQAGLGGGYTF.